This TCR beta chain was retrieved from a study of cytomegalovirus exposure and HLA in healthy donors. V gave up 2 bases and J gave up 9 bases, with 11 bases separating them. CDR1 and CDR2 from the germline V gene are MDHEN and SYDVKM. There are 13 residues in the CDR3. With 60 Vbeta and 13 Jbeta primers, the PCR was carried out. The table came from immunoSEQ multiplex PCR; TCRdb's copy has only in-frame clones and leaves some out. The sample yields about 77,000 clones, 78% seen once. Notes on this clone: Its target is unknown.

Overall study results and limits: Sequences of the TCR beta chain were said to predict the HLA-A and HLA-B alleles of most subjects accurately. Later analysis showed most CMV-associated TCR beta chains appearing HLA-restricted.

This sequence was found in a man aged 35 to 55 in good health and CMV-seronegative. Material for sequencing was PBMCs. This chain uses TRBV28 with TRBJ2-1, with D possibly TRBD1 on 6 matching bases. The CDR3 DNA reads as TGTGCCAGCAGTTTAGGGTTAGGGGGTGAGCAGTTCTTC. It yields the protein CASSLGLGGEQFF.